This passage covers 13 T cell receptor beta chains from one sample sequenced in a study of blood T cell repertoires in COVID-19. Profiling relied on immunoSEQ multiplex PCR, and the TCRdb table lists in-frame clones only, not all of them. The sample has 170,000 or so clones, about 86% seen once. Sequencing was carried out using peripheral blood. These receptors all stem from a man aged 45-60 years with active or convalescent COVID-19.

The chain employs TRBV5-1 and TRBJ1-2; maybe TRBD1 (6 bases). Trimming took 0 bases from V and 1 from J, leaving 13 bases between them. CDR1 SGHRS and CDR2 YFSETQ come from the germline V gene. The CDR3 totals 16 residues. The CDR3 sequence is CASSLARTDLNYGYTF. The CDR3 nucleotides are TGCGCCAGCAGCTTGGCCCGGACAGACCTTAACTATGGCTACACCTTC.

The rearrangement joins TRBV24-1 to TRBJ2-3; the D gene is possibly TRBD1 (6 bases). Trimming left V 3 bases short and J 1 base short, with 13 bases between. The CDR3 spans 16 residues. The V gene's germline CDR1 is KGHDR and CDR2 SFDVKD. DNA of the CDR3: TGTGCCACCAGTGATCCCCGGGCAGGGGGCACAGATACGCAGTATTTT. Translating it yields CATSDPRAGGTDTQYF.

The chain combines TRBV11-3 with TRBJ2-3, with 7 bases lining up with TRBD2. V gave up 1 base and J gave up 4 bases; unmatched junction bases: 8. The CDR3 runs to 16 residues. Germline V lookup: CDR1 SGHNT, CDR2 YENEEA. The CDR3, as DNA: TGTGCCAGCAGCTTAGTGGGGGGGGATTTCTCAGATACGCAGTATTTT. This sequence encodes CASSLVGGDFSDTQYF.

The chain has TRBV30 and TRBJ1-2; D ambiguous. This CDR3 comprises 12 residues. Looked up from germline, CDR1 is GTSNPN and CDR2 is SVGIG (reference sequence). With 2 bases removed from V and 8 bases from J, the gap between germline ends came to 12 bases. CDR3 sequence: CAWSFTAEGYTF. The CDR3 region has the DNA TGTGCCTGGAGTTTTACAGCAGAAGGCTACACCTTC.

This clone was counted only a few times. V gene TRBV11-3 combines with J gene TRBJ2-7; TRBD1 is a possible D gene (5 bases). V was clipped by 8 bases and J by 5 bases, with 13 bases between them. CDR1 SGHNT and CDR2 YENEEA come from the germline V gene. This CDR3 is built from 12 residues. The DNA of the CDR3 is TGTGCCAGCGGTCGACAGTTGCACGAGCAGTACTTC. This translates into CASGRQLHEQYF.

The chain joins TRBV5-8 to TRBJ1-5; D is unclear. CDR3 length: 17 residues. The V end was cut by 0 bases, the J end by 4 bases, with 17 bases between. CDR1 and CDR2 from the germline V gene are SGHTS and YDEGEE. CDR3 sequence reads: CASSLGRVGIGNQPQHF. The CDR3 DNA follows: TGTGCCAGCAGCTTGGGTCGGGTCGGGATTGGAAATCAGCCCCAGCATTTT.

J is TRBJ2-7 and V is TRBV18; D might be TRBD2 (5 bases). V was shortened by 5 bases and J by 6 bases, with 11 bases between the two germline ends. Germline lookup yields CDR1 KGHSH and CDR2 LQKENI. CDR3 size: 12 residues. The CDR3 is CASSGYGGEQYF. Here the CDR3 DNA reads TGTGCCAGCTCAGGATATGGAGGCGAGCAGTACTTC.

This rearrangement joins TRBV19 to TRBJ1-2; D is perhaps TRBD1 (6 bases). This CDR3 comprises 15 residues. Trimming took 3 bases from V and 4 from J, leaving 15 bases between them. Germline values: CDR1 LNHDA, CDR2 SQIVND (reference sequence). The chain's CDR3 is CASSIGGSRGYGYTF. Here the CDR3 DNA reads TGTGCCAGTAGTATTGGTGGGAGCAGGGGCTATGGCTACACCTTC.

V and J are TRBV7-2 and TRBJ2-7, with 14 bases aligning to TRBD2. V lost 1 base to trimming and J lost 4 bases; unmatched junction nucleotides: 3. Germline CDR1 reads SGHTA; CDR2 reads FQGNSA. This CDR3 comprises 16 residues. This chain's CDR3 is CASSLGGLAGVYEQYF. In nucleotides, the CDR3 is TGTGCCAGCAGCTTAGGGGGACTAGCGGGAGTTTACGAGCAGTACTTC.

The V call is TRBV2, the J call TRBJ1-2; the match to TRBD1 covers 8 bases. This CDR3 contains 13 residues. Germline lookup yields CDR1 SNHLY and CDR2 FYNNEI. Losses at the gene ends were 5 bases for V and 5 bases for J; bases not matched to a gene: 4. The CDR3: CASSIQGEYGYTF. The CDR3 nucleotides are TGTGCCAGCAGTATACAGGGGGAGTATGGCTACACCTTC.

V usage is TRBV2 and J usage is TRBJ1-6; no definite D call. The V and J ends lost 4 bases and 10 bases respectively, with 5 bases between them. This CDR3 spans 11 amino acids. In germline, CDR1 is SNHLY, CDR2 FYNNEI. The CDR3 spells CASSAGSPLHF. CDR3 nucleotides: TGTGCCAGCAGTGCCGGGTCACCCCTCCACTTT. Using reference TRBV2 and TRBJ1-6 for the parts outside the CDR3, the full variable domain is EPEVTQTPSHQVTQMGQEVILRCVPISNHLYFYWYRQILGQKVEFLVSFYNNEISEKSEIFDDQFSVERPDGSNFTLKIRSTKLEDSAMYFCASSAGSPLHFGNGTRLTVT.

This chain links TRBV19 with TRBJ2-3; 8 bases line up with TRBD2. CDR1 LNHDA and CDR2 SQIVND come from the germline V gene (reference sequence). V shed 7 bases, J shed 1 base, and the junction held 13 bases outside the gene matches. The CDR3 extends over 17 amino acids. The CDR3 DNA reads as TGTGCCAGTAACCCAAGGAGCGGGAGCGTGGGCACAGATACGCAGTATTTT. This sequence encodes CASNPRSGSVGTDTQYF.

The V gene is TRBV13, the J gene TRBJ1-3; D is ambiguous. Germline CDR1 is PRHDT and CDR2 is FYEKMQ (reference sequence). There are 12 residues in the CDR3. V shed 2 bases and J shed 8 bases, with 7 bases lying between them. CDR3 amino acids: CASSLLRDTIYF. The CDR3 bases are TGTGCCAGCAGCTTACTTCGGGACACCATATATTTT.